This T cell receptor (beta chain) is drawn from a study of blood T cells in healthy people across ages. This clonotype was counted between two and nine times. Primers used in a second PCR of roughly 6 to 12 cycles were a sample-barcoded 5' primer and a J-beta primer mix. TCRdb re-called the 5' RACE reads with MiXCR, one entry per CDR3 protein. The table shows about 770,000 distinct CDR3 sequences, with about 42% occurring only once. Germline V gene lookup returns CDR1 MNHNS and CDR2 SASEGT. V lost 6 bases to trimming and J lost 4 bases, with 25 bases between them. This CDR3 has 17 amino acids. The authors extracted at least 6 micrograms of total RNA per sample.

The sample comprised blood. This clonotype was obtained from a man in his sixties in good health. J is TRBJ2-7 and V is TRBV6-1; D perhaps matches TRBD2 (6 bases). For the CDR3, the DNA is TGTGCCAGCAGCCCCTCCCTAGCGCGTCTTGGCAGTTACGAGCAGTACTTC. Its protein product is CASSPSLARLGSYEQYF.